This T cell receptor beta chain emerged from a study of T cell responses to AZD1222 COVID-19 vaccine. Worth noting for this clone: No antigen is known for it.

There are 15 residues in the CDR3. Trimming removed 3 bases from V and 1 base from J; junction bases left unmatched: 3. The germline gives CDR1 KGHSH, CDR2 LQKENI. Clones were read by immunoSEQ multiplex PCR, and TCRdb kept only the in-frame ones, dropping some. The table records some 120,000 clones, roughly 90% of them present only once. Broader study findings: Mostly white British, mostly female donors; authors suggested clonal diversity may be underestimated. Spike-specific TCR breadth and depth grew following two AZD1222 doses. The study found vaccine-associated CD4 TCRs spanning spike, dominant at 160-218 and 743-854. Sampled repertoires all dated from after the peak T cell response.

The rearrangement uses TRBV18 and TRBJ2-7; 10 bases align to TRBD2. Here the sequenced sample was peripheral blood, taken on day 0 of AZD1222 vaccination. The receptor was isolated from an adult in good health. Here the CDR3 reads CASSPPSGSSYEQYF. Written as DNA, the CDR3 is TGTGCCAGCTCACCCCCTAGCGGGAGTTCCTACGAGCAGTACTTC.